Below, one T cell receptor beta chain is given with its context. Here immunoSEQ multiplex PCR was the method, and the copy in TCRdb shows in-frame clones only, minus some. This table holds over 150,000 clones, around 81% found once. The V end lost 0 bases, the J end lost 5 bases, and 17 bases lay between the germline ends. Germline CDR1 SGHRS, CDR2 YFSETQ. The length of the CDR3 is 16 residues. The sample comes from a study of blood T cell repertoires in COVID-19. Study as a whole: Some COVID-19 samples were acute and others convalescent; all came from the United States, Italy and Spain.

The participants were between roughly 18 and 89 years old and came from under 25 US areas. The study counted Cohort 3 donors as recovered given two negative PCRs, clearance, or symptom resolution. The TCR originated in a man aged 40-49 years who had recovered from COVID-19. The specimen sequenced was PBMCs or T cells enriched from blood (not recorded which). The chain couples TRBV5-1 to TRBJ2-5; D is perhaps TRBD1 (5 bases). The CDR3, as DNA: TGCGCCAGCAGCTTGGTTAGGGGTCTCGCGTGGGAGACCCAGTACTTC. Its protein product is CASSLVRGLAWETQYF.